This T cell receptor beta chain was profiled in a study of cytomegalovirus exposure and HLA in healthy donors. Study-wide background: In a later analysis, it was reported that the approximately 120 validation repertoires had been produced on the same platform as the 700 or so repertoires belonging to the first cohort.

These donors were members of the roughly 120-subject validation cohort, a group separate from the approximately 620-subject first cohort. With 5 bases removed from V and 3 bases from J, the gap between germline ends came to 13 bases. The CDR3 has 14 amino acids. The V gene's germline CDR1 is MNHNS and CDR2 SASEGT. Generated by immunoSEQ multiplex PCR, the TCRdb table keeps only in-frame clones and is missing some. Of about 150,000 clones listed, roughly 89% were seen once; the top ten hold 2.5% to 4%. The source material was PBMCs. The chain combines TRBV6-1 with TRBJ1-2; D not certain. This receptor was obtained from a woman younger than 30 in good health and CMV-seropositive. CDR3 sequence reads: CASSRIGEHYGYTF. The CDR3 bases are TGTGCCAGCAGTCGCATTGGGGAGCACTATGGCTACACCTTC.